The following is a T cell receptor beta chain sequence with its context. Losses at the gene ends were 3 bases for V and 1 base for J; bases not matched to a gene: 8. Germline V lookup: CDR1 LNHNV, CDR2 YYDKDF (reference sequence). The CDR3 runs 16 residues. The isolated RNA, all of it, was reverse transcribed, so expressed TCRB transcripts were what got sequenced. For naive, central memory and regulatory T cell samples, reads averaged around 3.6 million. Libraries were prepared by immunoSEQ multiplex PCR; TCRdb keeps only in-frame clonotypes and omits some of them. The sample consists of tens of thousands of clones, over 45% of them appearing once. This record belongs to a study of beta chain features in type 1 diabetes. Study as a whole: There were 95 million to 110 million sorted cells examined across all samples.

The chain links TRBV15 to TRBJ2-7, with 8 bases that match TRBD1. The receptor was derived from a woman in her late teens or twenties in good health. Sequenced input: central memory CD4+ T cells from blood. In DNA form, the CDR3 reads TGTGCCACCAGCAGGAGGCTCGGGACAGGTTCCTACGAGCAGTACTTC. Protein product: CATSRRLGTGSYEQYF.